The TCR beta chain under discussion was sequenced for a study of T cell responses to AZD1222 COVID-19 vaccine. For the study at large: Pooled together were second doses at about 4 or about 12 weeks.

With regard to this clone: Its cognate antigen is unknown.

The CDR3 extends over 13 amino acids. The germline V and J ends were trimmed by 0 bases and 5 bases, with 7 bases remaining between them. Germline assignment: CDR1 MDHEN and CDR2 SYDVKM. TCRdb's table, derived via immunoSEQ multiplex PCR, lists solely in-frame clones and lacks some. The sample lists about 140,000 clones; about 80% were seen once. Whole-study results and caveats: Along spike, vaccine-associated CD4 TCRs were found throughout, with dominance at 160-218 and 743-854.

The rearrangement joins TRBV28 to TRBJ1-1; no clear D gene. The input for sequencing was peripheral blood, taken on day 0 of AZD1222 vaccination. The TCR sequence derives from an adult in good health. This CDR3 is CASSLWANTEAFF. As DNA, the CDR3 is TGTGCCAGCAGTTTATGGGCTAATACTGAAGCTTTCTTT. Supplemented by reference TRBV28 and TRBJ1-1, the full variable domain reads DVKVTQSSRYLVKRTGEKVFLECVQDMDHENMFWYRQDPGLGLRLIYFSYDVKMKEKGDIPEGYSVSREKKERFSLILESASTNQTSMYLCASSLWANTEAFFGQGTRLTVV.